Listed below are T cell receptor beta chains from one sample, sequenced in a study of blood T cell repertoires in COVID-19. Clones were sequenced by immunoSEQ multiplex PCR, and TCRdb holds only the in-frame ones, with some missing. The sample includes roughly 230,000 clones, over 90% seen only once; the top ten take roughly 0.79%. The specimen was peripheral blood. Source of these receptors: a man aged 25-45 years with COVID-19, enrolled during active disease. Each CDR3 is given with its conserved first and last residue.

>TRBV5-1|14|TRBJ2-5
CASSLYAGQETQYF
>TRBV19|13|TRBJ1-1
CASNTGLNTEAFF
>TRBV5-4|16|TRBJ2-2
CASSFRDRRNTGELFF
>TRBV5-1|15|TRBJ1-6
CASSGTTGGNSPLHF
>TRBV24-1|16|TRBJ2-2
CATSESPGQGTGELFF
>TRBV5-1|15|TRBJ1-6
CASSRTGDHNSPLHF
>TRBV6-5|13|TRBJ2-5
CASSYGREETQYF
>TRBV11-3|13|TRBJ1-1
CASSLGQGTEAFF
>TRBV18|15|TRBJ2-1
CASSPPSGRNNEQFF
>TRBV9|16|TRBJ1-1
CASSVSGQPMNTEAFF
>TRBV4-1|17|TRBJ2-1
CASSQRLQGVAYNEQFF
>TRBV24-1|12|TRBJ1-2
CATSDLQDGYTF
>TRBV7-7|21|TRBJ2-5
CASSPHLGSGGVSGRGETQYF
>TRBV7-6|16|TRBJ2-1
CASSSRGGVGVNEQFF
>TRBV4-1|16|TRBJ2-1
CASSQERGTGPHEQFF
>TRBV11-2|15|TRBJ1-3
CASSQARGSGNTIYF
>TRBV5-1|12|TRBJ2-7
CASSLDIYEQYF
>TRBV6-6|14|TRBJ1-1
CASSQGQGGTEAFF
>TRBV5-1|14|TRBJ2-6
CASSSGSGANVLTF
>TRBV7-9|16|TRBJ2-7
CASSPTTGALTYEQYF
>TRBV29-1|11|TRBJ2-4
CSVVVEHIQYF
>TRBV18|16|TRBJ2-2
CASSPLGHMNTGELFF
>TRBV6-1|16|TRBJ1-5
CASSDRAGVSNQPQHF
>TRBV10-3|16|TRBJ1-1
CAITPGQGAGDTEAFF
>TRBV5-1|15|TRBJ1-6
CASSSRTSLNSPLHF
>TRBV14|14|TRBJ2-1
CASSLAGGREEQFF
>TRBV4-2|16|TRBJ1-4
CASSQELRQGNEKLFF
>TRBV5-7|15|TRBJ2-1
CASSLKGPSDNEQFF